The present T cell receptor beta chain was sequenced within a study of blood T cell repertoires in COVID-19. This clone was picked up one time. Original processing methods: Amplification with reference gene primers provided the estimates of nucleated cell counts. The method was immunoSEQ multiplex PCR; TCRdb's version includes in-frame clones alone and lacks a portion of them. That table is the source of V, J and clone size, and D and trimming were worked out from the DNA. The table has under 70,000 clones, over 75% seen once; the top ten hold less than 55%. The CDR3 is made up of 13 amino acids. Trimming took off 8 bases at V and 0 bases at J, with 8 bases between the two ends. The germline CDR1 and CDR2 sequences are MNHEY and SVGAGI.

The TCR was taken from a woman between 55 and 75 years old with COVID-19, enrolled during active disease. Sample: peripheral blood. The rearrangement uses TRBV6-5 and TRBJ2-1; D gene uncertain. CDR3 in DNA: TGTGCCAGCGGTCTGAGCTCCTACAATGAGCAGTTCTTC. Its translation: CASGLSSYNEQFF.